This TCR beta chain was captured by sequencing in a study of response to subunit inactivated influenza vaccine. Findings of the study overall: Only a handful of new T cells, the authors suggested, are recruited with each seasonal influenza vaccination.

TCRdb recomputed calls from the RT-PCR reads with MiXCR, one row per CDR3 protein. The sample lists about 650,000 distinct CDR3 sequences, around 15% occurring once. In regard to this clonotype: Antigen specificity is unknown.

Trimming shortened V by 0 bases and J by 3 bases, and 14 bases separated the two germline ends. The CDR3 extends over 16 amino acids. CDR1 is SGHTA, CDR2 FQGTGA, per germline. This rearrangement joins TRBV7-3 to TRBJ1-1; D is unresolved. This receptor was obtained from a man in his forties or fifties who received an inactivated influenza vaccine. Sequencing was performed on PBMCs from blood, taken approximately 15 days before vaccination. Here the CDR3 reads CASSLTPRVGDTEAFF. The CDR3 DNA is TGTGCCAGCAGCTTAACTCCGAGGGTTGGGGACACTGAAGCTTTCTTT.